A single sample is the source of the 12 T cell receptor beta chains below, sequenced in a study of early T cells in non-severe SARS-CoV-2 infection. Via MiXCR, TCRdb re-called the 5' RACE reads, giving one row per CDR3 protein. Among about 67,000 distinct CDR3 sequences listed, under 14% were seen once. The sample consisted of whole blood. The receptors derive from an adult who was a healthcare worker with PCR-confirmed SARS-CoV-2 infection or an uninfected control (not recorded which).

This clonotype was observed at least ten times. This chain uses TRBV2 with TRBJ1-2; D may be TRBD1 (5 bases). The germline V gene has CDR1 SNHLY and CDR2 FYNNEI. The CDR3 contains 13 residues. V was cut by 1 base and J by 8 bases, with 11 bases left in between. In DNA form, the CDR3 reads TGTGCCAGCAGTGAAGGAGAGGGGAGAGGCTACACCTTC. Protein: CASSEGEGRGYTF.

In this sample, this clonotype turned up many times. Germline and junction disagree at one end, which may indicate a read error. The chain carries TRBV18 and TRBJ1-1; 8 bases map to TRBD1. Germline CDR1 is KGHSH and CDR2 is LQKENI. The CDR3 sequence is 15 residues long. CDR3 bases: TGTGCCAGCTCACCACGGGGACAGGACGACACTGAAGTTTTCTTT. Translation: CASSPRGQDDTEVFF.

This clonotype has a count of ten or more. The CDR3 sequence: CASKGQQYEQYF. As DNA, the CDR3 is TGTGCCAGCAAAGGACAGCAGTACGAGCAGTACTTC. The chain employs TRBV28 and TRBJ2-7; D perhaps matches TRBD1 (6 bases). V shed 7 bases and J shed 4 bases, with 11 bases lying between them. The CDR3 spans 12 residues. Germline V lookup: CDR1 MDHEN, CDR2 SYDVKM. Supplemented by reference TRBV28 and TRBJ2-7, the full variable domain reads DVKVTQSSRYLVKRTGEKVFLECVQDMDHENMFWYRQDPGLGLRLIYFSYDVKMKEKGDIPEGYSVSREKKERFSLILESASTNQTSMYLCASKGQQYEQYFGPGTRLTVT.

This clonotype occurred many times. The V gene is TRBV2, the J gene TRBJ1-6; TRBD1 agrees at 10 bases. After removal of 8 bases from V and 10 bases from J, the junction contained 11 bases not matched to a gene. The V gene's germline CDR1 is SNHLY and CDR2 FYNNEI. The CDR3 is 15 amino acids. CDR3 DNA sequence: TGTGCCAGCCTTGGAGGGGACAGGGGTGCGTCACCCCTCCACTTT. Translation: CASLGGDRGASPLHF.

This chain links TRBV19 with TRBJ2-7; TRBD1 matches 11 bases. CDR3 length equals 15 residues. Germline-derived CDR1 and CDR2 are LNHDA and SQIVND (reference sequence). The J segment lost 3 bases and the V segment lost 2 bases, leaving 3 bases of the junction unmatched. The CDR3 nucleotides are TGTGCCAGTAGTATACCGGGACAGGGGGTCTACGAGCAGTACTTC. Its protein is CASSIPGQGVYEQYF.

Many counts were recorded for this clonotype. The CDR3 loop is CASSRGPGLNSPLHF. The CDR3, as DNA: TGTGCCAGCAGCCGAGGGCCCGGACTGAATTCACCCCTCCACTTT. The chain combines TRBV5-5 with TRBJ1-6; D is unresolved. CDR3 length: 15 residues. The germline V gene has CDR1 SGHKS and CDR2 YYEKEE (reference sequence). V was trimmed by 4 bases and J by 7 bases, leaving 15 bases between them.

This clonotype was counted ten times or more. The chain couples TRBV6-5 to TRBJ1-1; 8 bases line up with TRBD1. Trimming took 7 bases from V and 5 from J; bases not matched to a gene: 12. The CDR3 is 15 amino acids. Per germline, CDR1 MNHEY and CDR2 SVGAGI. CDR3 region: CASKGSGGRGTEAFF. The CDR3 bases are TGTGCCAGCAAGGGGTCAGGGGGCCGCGGGACTGAAGCTTTCTTT.

The sample holds many counts of this clonotype. The chain is built from TRBV11-2 and TRBJ2-7; D is perhaps TRBD1 or TRBD2 (6 bases each). V lost 5 bases and J lost 6, with 23 bases in between. Germline lookup yields CDR1 SGHAT and CDR2 FQNNGV. This CDR3 has 16 amino acids. DNA of the CDR3: TGTGCCAGCAGCGCGCCGGAGGGCAGGGGAGAGCCCGAGCAGTACTTC. Its translation: CASSAPEGRGEPEQYF.

This chain uses TRBV2 with TRBJ2-3, with a possible D match to TRBD1 (6 bases). The CDR3 spans 14 residues. Germline V lookup: CDR1 SNHLY, CDR2 FYNNEI. Trimming cost V 2 bases and J 4 bases, with 10 bases left between them. The CDR3 nucleotides are TGTGCCAGCAGTGAACAGGGGTTGGCAGATACGCAGTATTTT. Its protein is CASSEQGLADTQYF. The full variable domain, rest sourced from reference TRBV2 and TRBJ2-3, is EPEVTQTPSHQVTQMGQEVILRCVPISNHLYFYWYRQILGQKVEFLVSFYNNEISEKSEIFDDQFSVERPDGSNFTLKIRSTKLEDSAMYFCASSEQGLADTQYFGPGTRLTVL.

J is TRBJ2-3 and V is TRBV5-8, with 8 bases aligning to TRBD2. Per germline, CDR1 SGHTS and CDR2 YDEGEE. With V trimmed by 4 bases and J by 2 bases, 6 bases remained unmatched. This CDR3 is 15 amino acids long. In nucleotides, the CDR3 is TGTGCCAGCAGCATGGCCGGGAGGGCCACAGATACGCAGTATTTT. Encoded protein: CASSMAGRATDTQYF.

The chain carries TRBV7-9 and TRBJ2-3; D gene unclear. Germline values: CDR1 SEHNR, CDR2 FQNEAQ (reference sequence). The CDR3 length is 13 residues. Trimming took off 1 base at V and 6 bases at J, with 8 bases between the two ends. CDR3 protein: CASSLGVGDTQYF. DNA of the CDR3: TGTGCCAGCAGCTTAGGTGTGGGGGATACGCAGTATTTT.

In this sample, this clonotype turned up many times. The rearrangement joins TRBV19 to TRBJ1-5, with TRBD1 identical over 11 bases. The CDR3 length is 16 residues. The J segment lost 3 bases and the V segment lost 6 bases, leaving 7 bases of the junction unmatched. Per germline, CDR1 LNHDA and CDR2 SQIVND (reference sequence). CDR3 amino acids: CASSDLDRGLNQPQHF. The CDR3 DNA reads as TGTGCCAGTAGCGATCTGGACAGGGGGCTCAATCAGCCCCAGCATTTT.